These 29 T cell receptor beta chains were all obtained from the same sample, sequenced in a study of T cell responses to AZD1222 COVID-19 vaccine. Only in-frame clones appear in the TCRdb table, and some are missing; sequencing was by immunoSEQ multiplex PCR. The table shows around 94,000 clones, with around 84% occurring only once. Specimen: peripheral blood, collected 28 days after the second AZD1222 dose. The receptors derive from an adult who received the AZD1222 COVID-19 vaccine.

This sequence joins TRBV9 and TRBJ1-4; D is ambiguous. This CDR3 contains 15 residues. Per the germline V gene, CDR1 is SGDLS and CDR2 is YYNGEE. With 3 bases removed from V and 0 bases from J, the gap between germline ends came to 9 bases. In nucleotides, the CDR3 is TGTGCCAGCAGCGCCTCCGGGACAACTAATGAAAAACTGTTTTTT. It encodes CASSASGTTNEKLFF. The whole variable domain, remainder taken from reference TRBV9 and TRBJ1-4, is DSGVTQTPKHLITATGQRVTLRCSPRSGDLSVYWYQQSLDQGLQFLIQYYNGEERAKGNILERFSAQQFPDLHSELNLSSLELGDSALYFCASSASGTTNEKLFFGSGTQLSVL.

The rearrangement joins TRBV4-2 to TRBJ1-4; the D is unclear. The CDR3 covers 16 residues. The germline CDR1 and CDR2 sequences are LGHNA and YNFKEQ. V was clipped by 4 bases and J by 8 bases, with 20 bases between them. CDR3 sequence reads: CASSLLGGRGGEKLFF. Written as DNA, the CDR3 is TGTGCCAGCAGCCTGCTCGGCGGCCGTGGAGGGGAAAAACTGTTTTTT.

The chain uses TRBV24-1 and TRBJ2-2; D not resolved. The CDR3 is 15 residues long. The V and J ends lost 3 bases and 1 base respectively, with 8 bases between them. From germline, CDR1 is KGHDR and CDR2 SFDVKD. CDR3 nucleotides: TGTGCCACCAGTGATGCGCGGAGGAACACCGGGGAGCTGTTTTTT. This sequence encodes CATSDARRNTGELFF.

This rearrangement joins TRBV6-6 to TRBJ2-5; no reliable D call. The CDR3 has 11 residues. V lost 5 bases, J lost 5 bases, and 6 bases lay in between. Germline V gene sequence: CDR1 MNHNY, CDR2 SVGAGI (reference sequence). CDR3: CASSARETQYF. The CDR3 DNA reads TGTGCCAGCAGTGCACGGGAGACCCAGTACTTC.

The rearrangement uses TRBV27 and TRBJ2-1, with 9 bases aligning to TRBD2. This CDR3 has 15 residues. Germline trimming cut 2 bases from V and 6 bases from J; bases unmatched to any gene: 5. The V gene's germline CDR1 is MNHEY and CDR2 SMNVEV (reference sequence). This chain's CDR3 is CASSLRGGARNEQFF. As DNA, the CDR3 is TGTGCCAGCAGTTTACGCGGGGGGGCTCGCAATGAGCAGTTCTTC.

The chain employs TRBV6-5 and TRBJ1-4, with D tentatively TRBD1 (6 bases). Trimming removed 5 bases from V and 0 bases from J, with 7 bases in between. The CDR3 covers 14 residues. Germline V lookup: CDR1 MNHEY, CDR2 SVGAGI. The CDR3 reads CASSRGPTNEKLFF. CDR3 nucleotides: TGTGCCAGCAGTCGGGGGCCAACTAATGAAAAACTGTTTTTT.

The chain's CDR3 is CASSLLPRVGDYGYTF. For the CDR3, the DNA is TGCGCCAGCAGCTTATTACCTCGAGTGGGGGACTATGGCTACACCTTC. The chain is built from TRBV5-1 and TRBJ1-2; possible D gene TRBD1, 5 bases. The CDR3 sequence is 16 residues long. With 2 bases removed from V and 3 bases from J, the gap between germline ends came to 17 bases. Germline V gene data show CDR1 as SGHRS and CDR2 as YFSETQ.

The chain carries TRBV12-3 or TRBV12-4 and TRBJ1-4; D possibly corresponds to TRBD1 (5 bases). The CDR3 is made up of 12 amino acids. V gave up 5 bases and J gave up 11 bases, with 12 bases separating them. CDR3 residues: CASSPGTGKLFF. CDR3 sequence (DNA): TGTGCCAGCAGTCCTGGGACGGGTAAACTGTTTTTT.

The V call is TRBV27, the J call TRBJ1-5; D remains ambiguous. Germline-derived CDR1 and CDR2 are MNHEY and SMNVEV (reference sequence). The CDR3 contains 13 residues. Deletions cut 3 bases from V and 5 bases from J, with 8 bases between. CDR3 sequence: CASSFGSDQPQHF. DNA for the CDR3: TGTGCCAGCAGTTTCGGGAGTGATCAGCCCCAGCATTTT.

This clone was counted a single time. The chain has TRBV4-1 and TRBJ1-1, with D tentatively TRBD1 (6 bases). The germline CDR1 and CDR2 sequences are MGHRA and YSYEKL. The CDR3 is made up of 17 amino acids. The V end was cut by 4 bases, the J end by 4 bases, with 22 bases between. In nucleotides, the CDR3 is TGCGCCAGCAGCCTAGAGGGGGGGGCCCTATTCACCACTGAAGCTTTCTTT. It translates to CASSLEGGALFTTEAFF.

The chain uses TRBV19 and TRBJ1-3; D is unclear. This CDR3 has 11 residues. V lost 7 bases and J lost 14, with 15 bases in between. CDR1 and CDR2 from the germline V gene are LNHDA and SQIVND (reference sequence). In DNA form, the CDR3 reads TGTGCCAGTACTCAGGACCGGAGGGTATATTTT. Its protein product is CASTQDRRVYF.

The chain employs TRBV28 and TRBJ2-5; D not certain. Germline-derived CDR1 and CDR2 are MDHEN and SYDVKM. Trimming took off 6 bases at V and 0 bases at J, with 14 bases between the two ends. The length of the CDR3 is 15 residues. CDR3 coding DNA: TGTGCCAGCAGCCGTCAATTGGGGTACCAAGAGACCCAGTACTTC. It encodes CASSRQLGYQETQYF.

The chain employs TRBV7-9 and TRBJ2-3; 7 positions agree with TRBD1. Trimming cost V 5 bases and J 5 bases; bases outside gene matches: 10. The CDR3 sequence is 15 residues long. Looked up from germline, CDR1 is SEHNR and CDR2 is FQNEAQ (reference sequence). The CDR3 region is CASSDGTASLDTQYF. The CDR3 DNA follows: TGTGCCAGCAGCGACGGGACAGCTTCCTTAGATACGCAGTATTTT.

V usage is TRBV11-2 and J usage is TRBJ2-1; 12 bases are a match to TRBD2. Per the germline V gene, CDR1 is SGHAT and CDR2 is FQNNGV. V lost 1 base to trimming and J lost 10 bases; unmatched junction nucleotides: 8. The CDR3 runs to 16 residues. CDR3 DNA: TGTGCCAGCAGCTTAGTCGGGACTAGCGGGCCCAGGGAGCAGTTCTTC. Encoded protein: CASSLVGTSGPREQFF.

This chain connects TRBV24-1 to TRBJ1-5; D call uncertain. V lost 2 bases and J lost 7, with 11 bases in between. This CDR3 is built from 14 residues. The germline V gene has CDR1 KGHDR and CDR2 SFDVKD. In nucleotides, the CDR3 is TGTGCCACCAGTGATTGGGGAGGGTCACAGCCCCAGCATTTT. Encoded protein: CATSDWGGSQPQHF.

The chain joins TRBV21-1 to TRBJ1-1. TRBV21-1 is a pseudogene segment. The CDR3 consists of 16 residues. The CDR3 nucleotides read TGTGCCAGCAGCAGGTTGGGGTCAGTGAAGAACACTGAAGCTTTCTTT. Residues: CASSRLGSVKNTEAFF.

The V gene is TRBV23-1, the J gene TRBJ2-1; possibly TRBD1 or TRBD2 for D (7 bases each). TRBV23-1 is filed as an ORF, its function uncertain. V lost 0 bases and J 10 bases, leaving 19 bases between the germline ends. This CDR3 has 16 amino acids. For the CDR3, the DNA is TGCGCCAGCAGTCAATCCGGGACAGCGGGGTTCGCGGAGCAGTTCTTC. Protein product: CASSQSGTAGFAEQFF.

The chain carries TRBV6-5 and TRBJ1-1, with 8 nucleotides matching TRBD1. CDR1 is MNHEY and CDR2 is SVGAGI in the germline V gene. This CDR3 has 14 amino acids. V lost 7 bases, J lost 0 bases, and 4 bases stayed unmatched. CDR3 nucleotides: TGTGCCAGCACCCGGACAGGGATGAACACTGAAGCTTTCTTT. It codes for CASTRTGMNTEAFF.

The rearrangement uses TRBV30 and TRBJ1-4; D not certain. The CDR3 covers 14 residues. V shed 6 bases and J shed 5 bases, with 16 bases lying between them. The germline V gene has CDR1 GTSNPN and CDR2 SVGIG (reference sequence). CDR3 nucleotides: TGTGCCTGCTTGCTAGCGGGTGGGAATGAAAAACTGTTTTTT. Encoded protein: CACLLAGGNEKLFF. Full variable domain (missing parts from reference TRBV30 and TRBJ1-4): SQTIHQWPATLVQPVGSPLSLECTVEGTSNPNLYWYRQAAGRGLQLLFYSVGIGQISSEVPQNLSASRPQDRQFILSSKKLLLSDSGFYLCACLLAGGNEKLFFGSGTQLSVL.

This chain links TRBV29-1 with TRBJ2-3, with 8 nucleotides matching TRBD2. Germline-derived CDR1 and CDR2 are SQVTM and ANQGSEA. The trim removed 3 bases at V and 4 bases at J, leaving 9 bases unmatched. This CDR3 has 15 residues. This CDR3 is CSVEAGGRAADTQYF. Written as DNA, the CDR3 is TGCAGCGTTGAGGCGGGGGGAAGAGCGGCAGATACGCAGTATTTT.

This chain links TRBV6-5 with TRBJ1-1; 7 bases match TRBD1. CDR1 is MNHEY, CDR2 SVGAGI, per germline. Trimming cost V 5 bases and J 4 bases; bases outside gene matches: 10. This CDR3 has 15 amino acids. The CDR3 spells CASSPQPAGGTEAFF. In DNA form, the CDR3 reads TGTGCCAGCAGTCCCCAACCTGCAGGGGGCACTGAAGCTTTCTTT.

The V gene is TRBV7-2, the J gene TRBJ1-4, with unresolved D. This CDR3 is 17 amino acids long. V was shortened by 1 base and J by 0 bases, with 12 bases between the two germline ends. The germline V gene has CDR1 SGHTA and CDR2 FQGNSA. The CDR3 bases are TGTGCCAGCAGCTTAGACTGGGCAGATGCAACTAATGAAAAACTGTTTTTT. As protein: CASSLDWADATNEKLFF. The variable domain in full, completed from reference TRBV7-2 and TRBJ1-4, reads GAGVSQSPSNKVTEKGKDVELRCDPISGHTALYWYRQSLGQGLEFLIYFQGNSAPDKSGLPSDRFSAERTGGSVSTLTIQRTQQEDSAVYLCASSLDWADATNEKLFFGSGTQLSVL.

The CDR3 sequence: CASSSGGYPYEQYF. CDR3 in DNA: TGTGCCAGCAGCTCAGGAGGGTACCCTTACGAGCAGTACTTC. The rearrangement joins TRBV11-3 to TRBJ2-7; D perhaps matches TRBD2 (6 bases). The germline V gene has CDR1 SGHNT and CDR2 YENEEA. Trimming left V 4 bases short and J 4 bases short, with 14 bases between. The CDR3 is 14 amino acids.

V gene TRBV28 combines with J gene TRBJ2-7, with 9 bases identical to TRBD2. Germline loops: CDR1 MDHEN, CDR2 SYDVKM. The CDR3 extends over 14 amino acids. With 5 bases clipped from V and 2 bases from J, the junction kept 4 bases outside the gene matches. CDR3 bases: TGTGCCAGCAGTCTAGCGGGATCGGCCTACGAGCAGTACTTC. Its translation: CASSLAGSAYEQYF.

J is TRBJ1-6 and V is TRBV27; D remains unclear. V was pared by 2 bases and J by 9 bases, with 11 bases between. This CDR3 region has 14 residues. Germline CDR1 reads MNHEY; CDR2 reads SMNVEV (reference sequence). In DNA form, the CDR3 reads TGTGCCAGCAGTTTACCGGGGTCGTTTTCACCCCTCCACTTT. It codes for CASSLPGSFSPLHF.

This chain uses TRBV13 with TRBJ1-5; D uncertain. The germline V gene has CDR1 PRHDT and CDR2 FYEKMQ (reference sequence). With 0 bases removed from V and 0 bases from J, the gap between germline ends came to 6 bases. This CDR3 has 15 amino acids. CDR3 protein: CASSLGRISNQPQHF. The CDR3 DNA reads as TGTGCCAGCAGCTTAGGGCGGATTAGCAATCAGCCCCAGCATTTT.

As DNA, the CDR3 is TGCGCCAGCAGCTTGGAGGGGCGGAATGAGCAGTTCTTC. This codes for CASSLEGRNEQFF. The chain recombines TRBV5-1 with TRBJ2-1, with D maybe TRBD1 (5 bases). CDR1 and CDR2 (germline): SGHRS, YFSETQ. V lost 0 bases and J 7 bases, leaving 8 bases between the germline ends. The CDR3 loop spans 13 amino acids.

This chain joins TRBV7-9 and TRBJ1-1; the D is unclear. Germline V lookup: CDR1 SEHNR, CDR2 FQNEAQ (reference sequence). V lost 5 bases and J lost 6, with 13 bases in between. The CDR3 spans 13 residues. CDR3 sequence (DNA): TGTGCCAGCAGCCAAATCTACAAAGCTGAAGCTTTCTTT. Residues: CASSQIYKAEAFF.

This chain uses TRBV11-3 with TRBJ2-1; D call uncertain. Germline values: CDR1 SGHNT, CDR2 YENEEA. V was clipped by 3 bases and J by 6 bases, with 12 bases between them. The CDR3 sequence is 14 residues long. For the CDR3, the DNA is TGTGCCAGCAGCTTGGGGATTTCTAGCAATGAGCAGTTCTTC. Translation: CASSLGISSNEQFF.